A single T cell receptor (beta chain) is shown here with its context. Its antigen is as yet unknown. This entry is derived from a study of blood T cells in healthy people across ages. Findings and caveats of the study: Estimated diversity across one million T cells was deemed an underestimate.

Germline-derived CDR1 and CDR2 are SGHRS and YFSETQ. CDR3 length: 12 amino acids. A sample-barcoded 5' primer and a J-beta primer mix were used in a second PCR of roughly 7 to 11 cycles. At least 2.5 million CDR3-containing paired-end reads were obtained per sample. TCRdb re-called the 5' RACE reads through MiXCR, storing one row per CDR3 protein. Among 800,000 to 950,000 distinct CDR3 sequences listed, around 48% were seen once. The receptor comes from a young man in good health. This chain joins TRBV5-1 and TRBJ2-1; D not certain. The tail of the sequence fits TRBJ2-7 better, so the J call may be wrong. Material for sequencing was blood. The CDR3 protein is CASSLDGIEQYF. In nucleotides, the CDR3 is TGCGCCAGCAGCTTGGATGGGATCGAGCAGTACTTC.